The 8 T cell receptor beta chains presented below share a single source sample, sequenced in a study of shared clonotypes between healthy human individuals. Cells designated naive CD8 were CD45RO-negative and were positively selected for CCR7, with terminally differentiated effector memory CD45RA+ cells excluded. Profiling relied on immunoSEQ multiplex PCR, and the TCRdb table lists in-frame clones only, not all of them. In the table there are roughly 850,000 clones, approximately 96% of which are singletons. The specimen was naive CD8+ T cells sorted from blood. The source of these receptors is a man younger than 45 in good health.

This chain joins TRBV29-1 and TRBJ1-1, with D possibly being TRBD1 (6 bases). The CDR3 consists of 14 residues. From germline, CDR1 is SQVTM and CDR2 ANQGSEA. V gave up 7 bases and J gave up 1 base, with 16 bases separating them. CDR3 sequence (DNA): TGCAGCGCGGTACAGGGAATGAAGAACACTGAAGCTTTCTTT. Its translation: CSAVQGMKNTEAFF.

The rearrangement uses TRBV25-1 and TRBJ2-7, with D tentatively TRBD2 (5 bases). Germline loops: CDR1 MGHDK, CDR2 SYGVNS. This CDR3 spans 14 amino acids. V was cut by 0 bases and J by 2 bases, with 8 bases left in between. CDR3 protein: CASSEYTGTYEQYF. CDR3 bases: TGTGCCAGCAGTGAATATACGGGAACCTACGAGCAGTACTTC.

This clone was observed once. V usage is TRBV9 and J usage is TRBJ2-1; 9 nucleotides match TRBD2. The germline gives CDR1 SGDLS, CDR2 YYNGEE. CDR3 length: 19 amino acids. Trimming removed 1 base from V and 4 bases from J; junction bases left unmatched: 15. CDR3 sequence: CASSVSRSSGRDLYNEQFF. The CDR3 DNA sequence: TGTGCCAGCAGCGTATCCAGAAGTAGCGGGAGAGATCTATACAATGAGCAGTTCTTC.

The gene calls are TRBV7-6 and TRBJ2-1, with 8 bases fitting TRBD2. The CDR3 has 18 amino acids. V dropped 2 bases and J dropped 1; count of bases not matched to a gene: 10. Germline CDR1 is SGHVS and CDR2 is FNYEAQ. The CDR3 DNA reads as TGTGCCAGCAGCTTATGGGGGCTAGCGGGTCCGTCCTACAATGAGCAGTTCTTC. It translates to CASSLWGLAGPSYNEQFF.

Here the CDR3 reads CASSLRGIVNTEAFF. The CDR3 DNA is TGTGCCAGCAGTTTAAGGGGGATAGTGAACACTGAAGCTTTCTTT. The chain carries TRBV28 and TRBJ1-1, with a possible D match to TRBD1 (6 bases). The CDR3 is 15 amino acids. CDR1 MDHEN and CDR2 SYDVKM come from the germline V gene. The V and J ends lost 2 bases and 0 bases respectively, with 10 bases between them.

This clone was observed a single time. The chain recombines TRBV29-1 with TRBJ2-7; 8 nucleotides align to TRBD2. The CDR3 spans 12 residues. The V gene's germline CDR1 is SQVTM and CDR2 ANQGSEA. The J segment lost 5 bases and the V segment lost 7 bases, leaving 7 bases of the junction unmatched. The CDR3 loop reads CSGSGGRNEQYF. In nucleotides, the CDR3 is TGCAGCGGGAGCGGGGGCCGGAACGAGCAGTACTTC.

V gene TRBV6-1 combines with J gene TRBJ1-4; tentatively, D is TRBD1 (6 bases). V dropped 4 bases and J dropped 4 bases, with 16 bases sitting between them. The CDR3 runs 16 residues. CDR1 and CDR2 from the germline V gene are MNHNS and SASEGT. This CDR3 is CASSAQTGHRNEKLFF. For the CDR3, the DNA is TGTGCCAGCAGTGCACAAACAGGGCACCGTAATGAAAAACTGTTTTTT.

V usage is TRBV27 and J usage is TRBJ2-3; 12 nucleotides agree with TRBD2. V was pared by 5 bases and J by 3 bases, with 15 bases of the junction left unmatched. This CDR3 has 19 amino acids. In germline, CDR1 is MNHEY, CDR2 SMNVEV (reference sequence). CDR3 DNA sequence: TGTGCCAGCAGTCTTGGACTAGCGGGACCAGTGGTAGGAACAGATACGCAGTATTTT. Translated: CASSLGLAGPVVGTDTQYF.